The rows below give T cell receptor beta chains drawn from one sample of a study of T cell responses to AZD1222 COVID-19 vaccine. Assay: immunoSEQ multiplex PCR; the TCRdb copy retains only in-frame clones and omits some. Of about 150,000 clones listed, 87% were seen once; the top ten hold about a tenth. The material sequenced was peripheral blood, taken 28 days after the second AZD1222 dose. These TCRs come from an adult who received the AZD1222 COVID-19 vaccine. Both conserved end residues are part of each CDR3. D genes are given only for firm matches. Clone size is given for some rows only: seen once, a few or many times, or a class if the clone is expanded.

CDR3 length,V gene,J gene,clone size,D gene,CDR3 protein,CDR3 DNA
18,TRBV4-3,TRBJ1-6,.,.,CASSQEAFLSSYNSPLHF,TGCGCCAGCAGCCAAGAGGCCTTCTTGAGCTCCTATAATTCACCCCTCCACTTT
17,TRBV4-1,TRBJ2-2,few,.,CASSQDNSFPDTGELFF,TGCGCCAGCAGCCAAGATAATAGCTTCCCGGACACCGGGGAGCTGTTTTTT
15,TRBV14,TRBJ1-2,.,TRBD1,CASSRDSQAAYGYTF,TGTGCCAGCAGCCGGGACAGCCAAGCCGCCTATGGCTACACCTTC
16,TRBV5-3,TRBJ1-6,.,.,CARSLDPRKGSSPLHF,TGTGCCAGAAGCTTGGACCCGAGGAAAGGGAGTTCACCCCTCCACTTT
14,TRBV9,TRBJ2-1,.,.,CASSPLGAYNEQFF,TGTGCCAGCAGCCCACTTGGGGCCTACAATGAGCAGTTCTTC
13,TRBV28,TRBJ2-2,.,.,CASTAQPTGELFF,TGTGCCAGCACTGCACAGCCCACCGGGGAGCTGTTTTTT
16,TRBV7-3,TRBJ2-1,.,TRBD2,CASSGRSGSSYNEQFF,TGTGCCAGCAGCGGACGAAGCGGGAGCTCCTACAATGAGCAGTTCTTC
15,TRBV14,TRBJ2-5,.,.,CASGRGQGIGKTQYF,TGTGCCAGCGGAAGGGGCCAGGGGATTGGAAAGACCCAGTACTTC
16,TRBV28,TRBJ2-1,.,TRBD1,CASSLGGQGAYNEQFF,TGTGCCAGCAGTTTAGGGGGACAGGGGGCCTACAATGAGCAGTTCTTC
13,TRBV28,TRBJ1-6,.,TRBD1,CASRRQGSSPLHF,TGTGCCAGCAGGAGACAGGGGTCTTCACCCCTCCACTTT
13,TRBV15,TRBJ2-7,.,.,CATSPSPVYEQYF,TGTGCCACCAGCCCTTCCCCGGTCTACGAGCAGTACTTC
16,TRBV30,TRBJ2-3,.,.,CAWSVRVAEMTDTQYF,TGTGCCTGGAGTGTAAGGGTAGCCGAAATGACAGATACGCAGTATTTT
15,TRBV7-9,TRBJ2-1,.,.,CASSSQGGSYNEQFF,TGTGCCAGCAGCTCACAGGGTGGGTCCTACAATGAGCAGTTCTTC
16,TRBV19,TRBJ2-2,.,TRBD1,CASRRPQGANTGELFF,TGTGCCAGTAGGAGACCTCAGGGGGCTAACACCGGGGAGCTGTTTTTT
14,TRBV11-1,TRBJ2-3,few,.,CASSLVRVEDTQYF,TGTGCCAGCAGCTTAGTGAGGGTTGAAGATACGCAGTATTTT
11,TRBV12-3/TRBV12-4,TRBJ1-2,.,TRBD1,CASSLGTGYTF,TGTGCCAGCAGTTTAGGGACAGGGTACACCTTC
14,TRBV6-5,TRBJ2-5,.,.,CASSYGVYQETQYF,TGTGCCAGCAGTTACGGTGTGTACCAAGAGACCCAGTACTTC
13,TRBV12-3/TRBV12-4,TRBJ1-1,.,.,CASRGPGGTEAFF,TGTGCCAGCAGAGGCCCGGGGGGGACTGAAGCTTTCTTT
16,TRBV28,TRBJ1-5,.,TRBD1,CASSSRTGGIGQPQHF,TGTGCCAGCAGTTCCCGGACAGGTGGGATTGGTCAGCCCCAGCATTTT
12,TRBV10-3,TRBJ2-7,few,.,CAISAQGYEQYF,TGTGCCATCAGTGCACAGGGCTACGAGCAGTACTTC
13,TRBV10-3,TRBJ1-5,.,.,CAISGQLNQPQHF,TGTGCCATCAGTGGACAGCTAAATCAGCCCCAGCATTTT
17,TRBV18,TRBJ2-1,.,TRBD2,CASSPQTISGRVNEQFF,TGTGCCAGCTCACCACAAACTATTAGCGGGAGGGTTAATGAGCAGTTCTTC
14,TRBV19,TRBJ1-2,once,TRBD1,CASRLVDRDYGYTF,TGTGCCAGTAGATTAGTTGACAGGGACTATGGCTACACCTTC
15,TRBV27,TRBJ1-2,.,.,CASSFDGSTNYGYTF,TGTGCCAGCAGTTTCGACGGAAGCACTAACTATGGCTACACCTTC
12,TRBV19,TRBJ2-7,.,.,CASSGTGTGQYF,TGTGCCAGTAGTGGTACAGGTACGGGGCAGTACTTC
14,TRBV24-1,TRBJ1-5,.,.,CATSVAGGNQPQHF,TGTGCCACCAGTGTAGCAGGGGGCAATCAGCCCCAGCATTTT
14,TRBV19,TRBJ1-1,.,TRBD1,CASSRGQGVHEAFF,TGTGCCAGTAGTAGGGGACAGGGGGTTCATGAAGCTTTCTTT
13,TRBV11-3,TRBJ2-5,.,.,CASARVIGETQYF,TGTGCCAGCGCGCGGGTAATAGGCGAGACCCAGTACTTC
15,TRBV6-5,TRBJ2-7,.,.,CASSYSRGDSYEQYF,TGTGCCAGCAGTTACTCGAGAGGGGATAGCTACGAGCAGTACTTC
16,TRBV9,TRBJ2-2,.,.,CASSVATAANTGELFF,TGTGCCAGCAGCGTAGCTACCGCAGCGAACACCGGGGAGCTGTTTTTT
15,TRBV19,TRBJ1-1,.,.,CASSGHLGGNTEAFF,TGTGCCAGCTCAGGACATCTAGGGGGGAACACTGAAGCTTTCTTT
17,TRBV3-1/TRBV3-2,TRBJ2-3,.,.,CASSQAGRTGGTDTQYF,TGTGCCAGCAGCCAGGCCGGACGGACCGGGGGCACAGATACGCAGTATTTT
13,TRBV29-1,TRBJ2-1,few,.,CSVQGLSYNEQFF,TGCAGCGTACAGGGACTGTCATACAATGAGCAGTTCTTC
14,TRBV30,TRBJ2-3,.,.,CAWSGLGSADTQYF,TGTGCCTGGAGTGGACTAGGTTCAGCAGATACGCAGTATTTT
13,TRBV28,TRBJ1-5,.,.,CASSLLGGQPQHF,TGTGCCAGCAGTTTACTAGGGGGTCAGCCCCAGCATTTT
16,TRBV6-2/TRBV6-3,TRBJ2-5,.,TRBD2,CASSYSTSGSKETQYF,TGTGCCAGCAGTTACTCCACTAGCGGGAGTAAAGAGACCCAGTACTTC
13,TRBV14,TRBJ1-2,.,.,CASSQVENYGYTF,TGTGCCAGCAGCCAAGTGGAAAACTATGGCTACACCTTC
14,TRBV27,TRBJ2-5,.,.,CASSPTDLQETQYF,TGTGCCAGCAGTCCGACTGACCTCCAAGAGACCCAGTACTTC
14,TRBV5-1,TRBJ1-3,.,.,CASSLGPQGNTIYF,TGCGCCAGCAGCTTGGGGCCGCAAGGAAACACCATATATTTT
12,TRBV28,TRBJ2-1,.,.,CASTTSYNEQFF,TGTGCCAGCACCACCTCCTACAATGAGCAGTTCTTC
14,TRBV9,TRBJ1-2,.,.,CASSVGVEPLSYTF,TGTGCCAGCAGCGTAGGTGTAGAGCCTCTGAGCTACACCTTC